This TCR beta chain was identified in a study of cytomegalovirus exposure and HLA in healthy donors. Broader study findings: In a later analysis, a genetic analysis reported fewer productive-TCR N-insertions in an Asian-associated ancestry cluster than the cohort average.

Trimming at V came to 4 bases and at J to 3 bases, leaving 3 bases not matched to a gene. This CDR3 spans 14 amino acids. Germline V lookup: CDR1 SGHDN, CDR2 FVKESK. It was with 60 Vbeta and 13 Jbeta primers that the PCR ran. Assay used: immunoSEQ multiplex PCR; TCRdb lists only in-frame clones, some missing. This sample has some 100,000 clones, with nearly 80% found just once. As to this clone: Its antigen is not identified.

The receptor's source is a woman in her forties in good health and CMV-seropositive. V is TRBV14 and J is TRBJ2-1; 7 positions match TRBD1. The sequenced material came from PBMCs. Written as DNA, the CDR3 is TGTGCCAGCAGCCTCGGGGACAGCTACAATGAGCAGTTCTTC. Its translation is CASSLGDSYNEQFF.